This TCR beta chain was identified in a study of blood T cell repertoires in COVID-19. Trimming shortened V by 4 bases and J by 6 bases, and 9 bases separated the two germline ends. Germline V CDR1 and CDR2: LGHDT, YNNKEL (reference sequence). CDR3 length: 13 amino acids. Per the study methods: How many nucleated cells were present was estimated from reference gene primer amplification. Method: immunoSEQ multiplex PCR; TCRdb's copy keeps in-frame clones and lacks some. From that table come the V and J calls and clone size; the DNA was used to work out D and trimming. The repertoire consists of approximately 74,000 clones, with over 70% occurring once and the leading ten covering approximately 2.5%.

The chain couples TRBV3-1 (or the pseudogene TRBV3-2) to TRBJ2-2; D perhaps matches TRBD2 (5 bases). The sequenced material came from peripheral blood. The clonotype comes from a man older than 75 with active or convalescent COVID-19. CDR3 region: CASSRLEAGELFF. CDR3 coding DNA: TGTGCCAGCAGCCGACTGGAGGCCGGGGAGCTGTTTTTT.